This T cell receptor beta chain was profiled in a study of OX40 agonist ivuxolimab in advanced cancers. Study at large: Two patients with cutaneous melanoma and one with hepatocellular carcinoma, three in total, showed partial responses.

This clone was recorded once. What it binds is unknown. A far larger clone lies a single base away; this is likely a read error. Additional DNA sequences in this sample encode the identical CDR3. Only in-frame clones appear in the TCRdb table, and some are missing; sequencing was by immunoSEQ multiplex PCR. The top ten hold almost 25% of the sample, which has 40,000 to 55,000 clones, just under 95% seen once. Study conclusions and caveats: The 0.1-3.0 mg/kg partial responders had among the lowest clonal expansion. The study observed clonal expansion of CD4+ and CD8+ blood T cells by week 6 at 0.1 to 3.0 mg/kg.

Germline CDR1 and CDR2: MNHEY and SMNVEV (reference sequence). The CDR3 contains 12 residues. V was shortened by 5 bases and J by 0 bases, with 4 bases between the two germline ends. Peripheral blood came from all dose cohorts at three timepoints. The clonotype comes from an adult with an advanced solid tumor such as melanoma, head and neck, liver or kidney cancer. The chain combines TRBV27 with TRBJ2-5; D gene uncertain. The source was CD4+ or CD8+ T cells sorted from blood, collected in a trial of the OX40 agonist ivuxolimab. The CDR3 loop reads CASSPNQETQYF. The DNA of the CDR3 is TGTGCCAGCAGTCCCAACCAAGAGACCCAGTACTTC.